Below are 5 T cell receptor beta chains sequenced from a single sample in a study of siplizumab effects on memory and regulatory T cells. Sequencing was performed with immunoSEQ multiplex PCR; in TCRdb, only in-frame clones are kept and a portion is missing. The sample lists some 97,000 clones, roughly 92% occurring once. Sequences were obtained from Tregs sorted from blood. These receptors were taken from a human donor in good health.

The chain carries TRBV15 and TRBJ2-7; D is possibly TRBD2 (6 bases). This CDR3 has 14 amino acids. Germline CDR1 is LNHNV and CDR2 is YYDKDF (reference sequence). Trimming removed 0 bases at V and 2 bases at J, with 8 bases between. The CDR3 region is CATSRDRLAYEQYF. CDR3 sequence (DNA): TGTGCCACCAGCAGAGATCGACTAGCCTACGAGCAGTACTTC.

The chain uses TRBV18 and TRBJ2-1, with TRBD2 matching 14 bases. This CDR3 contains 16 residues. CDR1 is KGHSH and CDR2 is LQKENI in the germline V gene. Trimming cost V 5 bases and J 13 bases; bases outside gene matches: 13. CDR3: CASSSGGTSGRKGQFF. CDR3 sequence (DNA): TGTGCCAGCTCATCAGGCGGGACTAGCGGGAGAAAGGGACAGTTCTTC.

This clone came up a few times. This chain's CDR3 is CASSFSLLRGANVLTF. The CDR3 DNA reads as TGTGCCAGCAGCTTCTCCCTTTTGCGGGGGGCCAACGTCCTGACTTTC. The V and J genes are TRBV7-9 and TRBJ2-6; D is unresolved. This CDR3 region has 16 residues. Germline loops: CDR1 SEHNR, CDR2 FQNEAQ (reference sequence). Trimming took off 3 bases at V and 4 bases at J, with 13 bases between the two ends.

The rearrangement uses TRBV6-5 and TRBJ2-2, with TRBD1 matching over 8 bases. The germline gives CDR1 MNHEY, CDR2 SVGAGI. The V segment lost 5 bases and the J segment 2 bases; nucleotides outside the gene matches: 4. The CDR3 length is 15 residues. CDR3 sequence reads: CASSRTGRNTGELFF. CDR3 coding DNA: TGTGCCAGCAGTCGGACAGGGCGAAACACCGGGGAGCTGTTTTTT.

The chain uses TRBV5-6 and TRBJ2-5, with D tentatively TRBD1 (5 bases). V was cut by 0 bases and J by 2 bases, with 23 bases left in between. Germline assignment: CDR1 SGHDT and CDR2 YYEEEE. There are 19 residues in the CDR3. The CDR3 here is CASSLVGPSRVERQETQYF. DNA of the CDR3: TGTGCCAGCAGCTTGGTTGGCCCTTCCAGGGTAGAGAGACAAGAGACCCAGTACTTC. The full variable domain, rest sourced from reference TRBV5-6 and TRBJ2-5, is DAGVTQSPTHLIKTRGQQVTLRCSPKSGHDTVSWYQQALGQGPQFIFQYYEEEERQRGNFPDRFSGHQFPNYSSELNVNALLLGDSALYLCASSLVGPSRVERQETQYFGPGTRLLVL.